One sample yielded the 6 T cell receptor beta chains listed below, sequenced in a study of blood T cells in healthy people across ages. Then a second PCR, running about 7 to 11 cycles, was carried out with a sample-barcoded 5' primer and a J-beta primer mix. TCRdb fed the 5' RACE reads into MiXCR, producing one record per CDR3 protein. Among under 850,000 distinct CDR3 sequences listed, 35% to 40% were seen once. The sequencing input was blood. These receptors were collected from a young man in good health.

This clonotype occurred a few times. The V call is TRBV4-3, the J call TRBJ2-7, with TRBD1 matching 7 bases. The CDR3 extends over 16 amino acids. Germline trimming cut 1 base from V and 1 base from J; bases unmatched to any gene: 7. The germline V gene encodes CDR1 LGHNA and CDR2 YSLEER. Written as DNA, the CDR3 is TGCGCCAGCAGCCAAGGGGCACAGGGGCCGTCCTACGAGCAGTACTTC. Amino acid sequence: CASSQGAQGPSYEQYF.

This clonotype has more than one count but fewer than ten. The CDR3 DNA is TGTGCCAGCAACGTCGGGACTTCAAACTATGGCTACACCTTC. Encoded protein: CASNVGTSNYGYTF. The gene calls are TRBV12-3 or TRBV12-4 and TRBJ1-2; possibly TRBD1 for D (5 bases). CDR3 length equals 14 residues. Trimming took 7 bases from V and 2 from J, leaving 14 bases between them.

The chain couples TRBV20-1 to TRBJ2-7; TRBD2 might be the D (5 bases). The end of the DNA aligns better with TRBJ2-5, so the J call may be wrong. This CDR3 contains 10 residues. Per germline, CDR1 DFQATT and CDR2 SNEGSKA (reference sequence). The DNA of the CDR3 is TGCAGTGCCGATCGGGGGACCCAGTACTTC. Its translation is CSADRGTQYF.

The CDR3 bases are TGTGCCAGTAGTATAGGGGGGCCAGATACGCAGTATTTT. This sequence encodes CASSIGGPDTQYF. This chain links TRBV19 with TRBJ2-3; D possibly corresponds to TRBD1 (6 bases). This CDR3 has 13 residues. Germline-derived CDR1 and CDR2 are LNHDA and SQIVND (reference sequence). Trimming shortened V by 1 base and J by 4 bases, and 6 bases separated the two germline ends.

This rearrangement joins TRBV5-8 to TRBJ1-5; 10 positions agree with TRBD1. The CDR3 covers 17 residues. CDR1 SGHTS and CDR2 YDEGEE come from the germline V gene. The V gene end was trimmed by 4 bases and the J gene end by 0 bases; junction bases not matched to a gene: 7. DNA for the CDR3: TGTGCCAGCAGCCAAGGACAGGGGGAGGTTAGCAATCAGCCCCAGCATTTT. The encoded protein is CASSQGQGEVSNQPQHF.

The CDR3 sequence: CASSYWLAGFSSYNEQFF. The CDR3 DNA sequence: TGTGCCAGCAGTTATTGGCTAGCGGGGTTCTCCTCCTACAATGAGCAGTTCTTC. The chain uses TRBV6-2 or TRBV6-3 and TRBJ2-1; 9 bases fit TRBD2. With V trimmed by 3 bases and J by 0 bases, 9 bases remained unmatched. This CDR3 is 18 amino acids long. The germline V gene has CDR1 MNHEY and CDR2 SVGEGT.